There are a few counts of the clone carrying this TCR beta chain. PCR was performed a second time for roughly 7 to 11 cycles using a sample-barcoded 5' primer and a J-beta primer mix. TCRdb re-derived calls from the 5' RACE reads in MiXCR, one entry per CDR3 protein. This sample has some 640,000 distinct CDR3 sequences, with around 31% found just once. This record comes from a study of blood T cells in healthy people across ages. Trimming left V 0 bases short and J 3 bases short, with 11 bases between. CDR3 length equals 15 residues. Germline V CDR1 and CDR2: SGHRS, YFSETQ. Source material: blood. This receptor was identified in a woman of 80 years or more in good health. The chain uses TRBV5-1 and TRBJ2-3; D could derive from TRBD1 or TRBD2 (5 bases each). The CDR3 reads CASSLAGRKTDTQYF. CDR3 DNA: TGCGCCAGCAGCTTGGCGGGACGGAAAACAGATACGCAGTATTTT.